Shown below are 24 T cell receptor beta chains from a single sample sequenced in a study of cytomegalovirus exposure and HLA in healthy donors. The repertoire was sequenced with immunoSEQ multiplex PCR; TCRdb's copy has only in-frame clones and lacks some. The sample consists of about 110,000 clones, about nine tenths of them appearing once. Sequencing was performed on PBMCs. These receptors were obtained from a woman between 18 and 29 years old in good health and CMV-seronegative.

This chain uses TRBV2 with TRBJ2-3, with TRBD2 matching over 9 bases. This CDR3 spans 14 amino acids. CDR1 and CDR2 from the germline V gene are SNHLY and FYNNEI. Trimming at V came to 7 bases and at J to 3 bases, leaving 5 bases not matched to a gene. The CDR3 coding sequence is TGTGCCAGCATCCCGCGGGGGGGGACAGATACGCAGTATTTT. Translating it yields CASIPRGGTDTQYF.

V gene TRBV9 combines with J gene TRBJ2-1, with a weak D call TRBD2 (6 bases). The CDR3 totals 14 residues. V dropped 3 bases and J dropped 8 bases, with 15 bases sitting between them. CDR1 is SGDLS and CDR2 is YYNGEE in the germline V gene. DNA of the CDR3: TGTGCCAGCAGCGGGGGGGAGACTAGTGATGAGCAGTTCTTC. Its protein is CASSGGETSDEQFF.

The chain joins TRBV4-3 to TRBJ2-7; the match to TRBD1 covers 9 bases. CDR3 size: 13 residues. Germline trimming cut 3 bases from V and 4 bases from J; bases unmatched to any gene: 1. Per the germline V gene, CDR1 is LGHNA and CDR2 is YSLEER. The CDR3 DNA is TGCGCCAGCAGCCACGGGACAGGGTACGAGCAGTACTTC. Amino acids: CASSHGTGYEQYF.

The gene calls are TRBV11-2 and TRBJ2-2; D is unclear. This CDR3 is 13 amino acids long. With 3 bases removed from V and 4 bases from J, the gap between germline ends came to 6 bases. Germline CDR1 is SGHAT and CDR2 is FQNNGV. This CDR3 reads CASSLFSTGELFF. CDR3 bases: TGTGCCAGCAGCTTGTTTAGCACCGGGGAGCTGTTTTTT.

The CDR3 DNA reads as TGTGCCAGCAGCTCCCCACTCCCCGGGACAGCCACCTACGAGCAGTACTTC. Amino acids: CASSSPLPGTATYEQYF. The chain couples TRBV11-1 to TRBJ2-7, with 7 bases matching TRBD1. CDR1 is SGHAT and CDR2 is FQDESV in the germline V gene (reference sequence). The CDR3 loop spans 17 amino acids. With 4 bases clipped from V and 2 bases from J, the junction kept 14 bases outside the gene matches.

This chain joins TRBV18 and TRBJ1-4; D may be TRBD1 (6 bases). The CDR3 sequence is 15 residues long. V dropped 3 bases and J dropped 2 bases, with 10 bases sitting between them. The germline CDR1 and CDR2 sequences are KGHSH and LQKENI. CDR3 region: CASSPAGATNEKLFF. The CDR3 coding sequence is TGTGCCAGCTCACCCGCAGGGGCCACTAATGAAAAACTGTTTTTT.

The genes are TRBV5-1 and TRBJ1-1; 9 positions agree with TRBD1. This CDR3 spans 18 amino acids. Germline lookup yields CDR1 SGHRS and CDR2 YFSETQ. The J segment lost 0 bases and the V segment lost 0 bases, leaving 9 bases of the junction unmatched. Written as DNA, the CDR3 is TGCGCCAGCAGCTTGGAGGGACAGGGCTCGGGGTTGAACACTGAAGCTTTCTTT. Protein: CASSLEGQGSGLNTEAFF.

This clone was seen more than once but under ten times. The rearrangement joins TRBV9 to TRBJ2-5; 9 positions match TRBD2. This CDR3 has 15 amino acids. V trimming: 0 bases; J trimming: 5 bases; junction bases outside the gene matches: 5. Germline values: CDR1 SGDLS, CDR2 YYNGEE. CDR3 loop: CASSVDPSGRETQYF. As DNA, the CDR3 is TGTGCCAGCAGCGTAGATCCCAGCGGGAGGGAGACCCAGTACTTC. Using reference TRBV9 and TRBJ2-5 for the parts outside the CDR3, the full variable domain is DSGVTQTPKHLITATGQRVTLRCSPRSGDLSVYWYQQSLDQGLQFLIQYYNGEERAKGNILERFSAQQFPDLHSELNLSSLELGDSALYFCASSVDPSGRETQYFGPGTRLLVL.

CDR3 region: CASSLPPGRGGQETQYF. In DNA, the CDR3 is TGTGCCAGCAGCTTACCCCCAGGGCGGGGGGGCCAAGAGACCCAGTACTTC. This chain joins TRBV7-9 and TRBJ2-5; 9 bases fit TRBD2. CDR3 length: 17 amino acids. V was clipped by 2 bases and J by 1 base; unmatched bases: 8. Germline-derived CDR1 and CDR2 are SEHNR and FQNEAQ (reference sequence).

This clone was observed a single time. DNA for the CDR3: TGTGCCAGCAGCTCCGACTTCCGCAATGAGCAGTTCTTC. Amino acids: CASSSDFRNEQFF. This chain joins TRBV9 and TRBJ2-1; D is ambiguous. The CDR3 sequence is 13 residues long. The V gene's germline CDR1 is SGDLS and CDR2 YYNGEE. Deletions cut 4 bases from V and 6 bases from J, with 11 bases between.

J is TRBJ2-7 and V is TRBV4-3; 11 nucleotides align to TRBD2. Germline V lookup: CDR1 LGHNA, CDR2 YSLEER. The CDR3 totals 15 residues. V was clipped by 1 base and J by 4 bases; unmatched bases: 3. The CDR3 DNA is TGCGCCAGCAGCCAAGGGACTAGCGGGCCTTACGAGCAGTACTTC. Translating gives CASSQGTSGPYEQYF.

The rearrangement uses TRBV30 and TRBJ2-1, with a tentative D call TRBD2 (6 bases). V lost 1 base and J lost 11, with 9 bases in between. The germline gives CDR1 GTSNPN, CDR2 SVGIG (reference sequence). This CDR3 is built from 11 residues. This chain's CDR3 is CAWSGAGQQFF. The CDR3 nucleotides are TGTGCCTGGAGTGGGGCGGGACAGCAGTTCTTC.

The CDR3 spells CASSLGTSGRSPYF. CDR3 nucleotide sequence: TGTGCCAGCAGCTTAGGGACTAGCGGGCGGAGTCCGTACTTC. The chain carries TRBV13 and TRBJ2-7, with 10 bases that match TRBD2. V lost 0 bases, J lost 12 bases, and 8 bases stayed unmatched. The CDR3 runs 14 residues. CDR1 is PRHDT, CDR2 FYEKMQ, per germline (reference sequence). Complete variable domain (other parts from reference TRBV13 and TRBJ2-7): AAGVIQSPRHLIKEKRETATLKCYPIPRHDTVYWYQQGPGQDPQFLISFYEKMQSDKGSIPDRFSAQQFSDYHSELNMSSLELGDSALYFCASSLGTSGRSPYFGPGTRLTVT.

The chain uses TRBV19 and TRBJ1-2, with D unclear. The CDR3 has 13 residues. Germline CDR1 is LNHDA and CDR2 is SQIVND (reference sequence). Trimming removed 6 bases at V and 7 bases at J, with 15 bases between. CDR3 in amino acids: CASSRRGSGGYTF. For the CDR3, the DNA is TGTGCCAGTAGCCGTCGGGGATCCGGTGGCTACACCTTC.

This clone has just a few counts. The gene calls are TRBV11-1 and TRBJ2-3, with D hard to call. V was trimmed by 7 bases and J by 3 bases, leaving 11 bases between them. Germline CDR1 is SGHAT and CDR2 is FQDESV (reference sequence). This CDR3 is built from 13 residues. CDR3: CASTPSGTDTQYF. In DNA, the CDR3 is TGTGCCAGCACTCCCTCAGGTACAGATACGCAGTATTTT.

The genes are TRBV30 and TRBJ1-3, with a possible D match to TRBD1 (5 bases). Looked up from germline, CDR1 is GTSNPN and CDR2 is SVGIG (reference sequence). Between the trimmed V and J ends, which lost 3 bases and 2 bases, there was a span of 8 bases. This CDR3 region has 13 residues. The chain's CDR3 is CAWRGQPGNTIYF. The CDR3 DNA sequence: TGTGCCTGGAGGGGGCAACCTGGAAACACCATATATTTT.

The V and J genes are TRBV2 and TRBJ2-1, with 9 positions matching TRBD2. J gave up 5 bases and V 4 bases, and 6 bases lay outside the gene matches. Germline loops: CDR1 SNHLY, CDR2 FYNNEI. The CDR3 totals 15 residues. In nucleotides, the CDR3 is TGTGCCAGCAGTGTGAATAGCGGGGGAGACAATGAGCAGTTCTTC. Amino acids: CASSVNSGGDNEQFF.

The chain is built from TRBV7-2 and TRBJ1-1; D is unclear. The V and J ends lost 3 bases and 2 bases respectively, with 7 bases between them. Germline CDR1 is SGHTA and CDR2 is FQGNSA. The CDR3 runs to 13 residues. Here the CDR3 DNA reads TGTGCCAGCAGCTTCCGACACAACACTGAAGCTTTCTTT. This sequence encodes CASSFRHNTEAFF.

This clone was picked up many times. The rearrangement joins TRBV6-4 to TRBJ2-3, with 8 positions matching TRBD2. The CDR3 is 16 amino acids. Trimming removed 5 bases from V and 2 bases from J; junction bases left unmatched: 9. CDR1 is MRHNA and CDR2 is SNTAGT in the germline V gene. The chain's CDR3 is CASSLSASGHTDTQYF. The CDR3 nucleotides are TGTGCCAGCAGTCTTTCCGCTAGCGGGCACACAGATACGCAGTATTTT.

The rearrangement links TRBV9 to TRBJ2-2, with D hard to call. V was cut by 1 base and J by 3 bases, with 4 bases left in between. The CDR3 covers 13 residues. The germline V gene has CDR1 SGDLS and CDR2 YYNGEE. The CDR3 loop is CASSVSYTGELFF. The CDR3 nucleotides are TGTGCCAGCAGCGTAAGCTACACCGGGGAGCTGTTTTTT.

The chain couples TRBV7-3 to TRBJ1-1; a weak D match, TRBD1 (5 bases). This CDR3 contains 16 residues. CDR1 and CDR2 (germline): SGHTA, FQGTGA. Trimming took off 1 base at V and 4 bases at J, with 16 bases between the two ends. CDR3 protein: CASSLKGRGSGTEAFF. DNA of the CDR3: TGTGCCAGCAGCTTAAAGGGGCGGGGGTCGGGCACTGAAGCTTTCTTT. Together with reference TRBV7-3 and TRBJ1-1, the CDR3 gives the full variable domain: GAGVSQTPSNKVTEKGKYVELRCDPISGHTALYWYRQSLGQGPEFLIYFQGTGAADDSGLPNDRFFAVRPEGSVSTLKIQRTERGDSAVYLCASSLKGRGSGTEAFFGQGTRLTVV.

The rearrangement uses TRBV9 and TRBJ2-7; D is uncertain. V was clipped by 2 bases and J by 2 bases, with 8 bases between them. CDR3 size: 13 residues. Germline CDR1 SGDLS, CDR2 YYNGEE. The chain's CDR3 is CASSVAPPYEQYF. CDR3 coding DNA: TGTGCCAGCAGCGTGGCACCTCCCTACGAGCAGTACTTC.

The chain carries TRBV7-2 and TRBJ2-1; D unresolved. Germline V gene data show CDR1 as SGHTA and CDR2 as FQGNSA. V was trimmed by 1 base and J by 2 bases, leaving 9 bases between them. The CDR3 length is 15 residues. The CDR3 spells CASSLDNSPYNEQFF. In DNA, the CDR3 is TGTGCCAGCAGCTTAGACAACAGCCCCTACAATGAGCAGTTCTTC.

The chain has TRBV7-2 and TRBJ1-5, with D hard to call. V dropped 1 base and J dropped 5 bases, with 12 bases sitting between them. The CDR3 is made up of 15 amino acids. The germline gives CDR1 SGHTA, CDR2 FQGNSA. As DNA, the CDR3 is TGTGCCAGCAGCTTAGGGTCCCAGATGCATCAGCCCCAGCATTTT. Amino acids: CASSLGSQMHQPQHF.